Listed below are T cell receptor beta chains from one sample, sequenced in a study of regulatory T cells in long-lasting Graves disease. TCRdb re-called the multiplex PCR reads with MiXCR, one entry per CDR3 protein. The repertoire consists of 440,000 or so distinct CDR3 sequences, with about 16% occurring once and the leading ten covering around 11%. This sample was shared with a second study, whose subject was T cells in Graves' hyperthyroidism and ophthalmopathy.

Sequenced here: peripheral blood mononuclear cells (PBMCs), sampled at new diagnosis, from a patient treated with antithyroid drugs. All receptors derive from a young woman with Graves disease. Both conserved end residues are part of each CDR3. D genes are given only for firm matches. Only some rows state a clone size, as once, few, many or a class for expanded clones.

j_call d_call clone_size v_call cdr3_aa cdr3_nt
TRBJ1-2 . many TRBV6-1 CASVRGRSNYGYTF TGTGCCAGCGTAAGGGGAAGATCAAACTATGGCTACACCTTC
TRBJ2-7 . many TRBV27 CASSRRGGQSYEQYF TGTGCCAGCAGCCGAAGGGGAGGACAGTCCTACGAGCAGTACTTC
TRBJ1-5 . few TRBV29-1 CSVGGTRDQPQHF TGCAGCGTTGGTGGGACACGGGATCAGCCCCAGCATTTT
TRBJ2-5 . many TRBV2 CASSEAVGGQPKETQYF TGTGCCAGCAGTGAAGCCGTGGGAGGACAGCCAAAAGAGACCCAGTACTTC
TRBJ2-3 TRBD2 . TRBV6-1 CASGRELRDTQYF TGTGCTAGCGGGAGGGAATTGAGAGATACGCAGTATTTT
TRBJ2-2 TRBD2 many TRBV10-3 CAIRGLAGLGELFF TGTGCCATCAGGGGACTAGCGGGCCTCGGGGAGCTGTTTTTT
TRBJ1-1 . . TRBV6-1 CASSPVWGQGTEAFF TGTGCCAGCAGTCCCGTGTGGGGCCAGGGCACTGAAGCTTTCTTT
TRBJ2-1 TRBD2 few TRBV9 CASSGGSLDNEQFF TGTGCCAGCAGCGGCGGGAGTTTGGACAATGAGCAGTTCTTC
TRBJ2-7 TRBD2 . TRBV5-4 CASSLGLAGFSYEQYF TGTGCCAGCAGCTTGGGTCTAGCGGGTTTCTCCTACGAGCAGTACTTC
TRBJ2-7 . many TRBV5-1 CASSFSTAYEQYF TGCGCCAGCAGCTTTTCGACAGCCTACGAGCAGTACTTC
TRBJ1-1 . many TRBV2 CATSFGEYTEAFF TGTGCTACTTCATTTGGAGAGTACACTGAAGCTTTCTTT
TRBJ2-1 TRBD1 many TRBV24-1 CATSDSGRDRGHNEQFF TGTGCCACCAGTGATTCTGGCCGGGACAGGGGGCACAATGAGCAGTTCTTC